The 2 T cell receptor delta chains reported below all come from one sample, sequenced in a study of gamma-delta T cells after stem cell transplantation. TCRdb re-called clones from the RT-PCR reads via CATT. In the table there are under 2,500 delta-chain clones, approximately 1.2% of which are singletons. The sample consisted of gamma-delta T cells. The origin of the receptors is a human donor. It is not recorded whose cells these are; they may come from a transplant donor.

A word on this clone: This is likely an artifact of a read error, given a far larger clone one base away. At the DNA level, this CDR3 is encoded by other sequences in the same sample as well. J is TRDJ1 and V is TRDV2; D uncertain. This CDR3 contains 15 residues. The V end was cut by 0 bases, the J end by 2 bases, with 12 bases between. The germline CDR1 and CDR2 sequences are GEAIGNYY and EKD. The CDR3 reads CACDTIRPRTDKLIF. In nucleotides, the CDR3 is TGTGCCTGTGACACCATTCGCCCCCGGACCGATAAACTCATCTTT.

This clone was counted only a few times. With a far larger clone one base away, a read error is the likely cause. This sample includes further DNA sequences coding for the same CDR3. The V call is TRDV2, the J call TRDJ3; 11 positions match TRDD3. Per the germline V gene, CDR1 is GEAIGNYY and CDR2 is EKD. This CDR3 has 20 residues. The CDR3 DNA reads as TGTGCTTGTGACCGTGTACTGGGGGATAAGAGCTCCTGGGACACCCGACAGATGTTTTTC. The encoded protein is CACDRVLGDKSSWDTRQMFF.